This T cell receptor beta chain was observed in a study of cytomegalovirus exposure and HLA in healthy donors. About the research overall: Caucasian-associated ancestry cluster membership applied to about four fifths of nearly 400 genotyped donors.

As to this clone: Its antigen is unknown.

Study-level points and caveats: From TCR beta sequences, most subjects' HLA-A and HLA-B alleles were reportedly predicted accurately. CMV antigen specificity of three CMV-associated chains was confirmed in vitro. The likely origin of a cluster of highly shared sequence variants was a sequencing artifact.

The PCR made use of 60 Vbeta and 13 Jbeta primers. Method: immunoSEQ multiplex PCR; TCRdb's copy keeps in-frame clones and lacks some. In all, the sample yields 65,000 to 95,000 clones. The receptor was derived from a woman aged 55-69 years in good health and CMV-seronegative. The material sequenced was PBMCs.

The CDR3 bases are TGCGCCAGCAGCCCTGTCGGGACAGAGAACACTGAAGCTTTCTTT. It specifies CASSPVGTENTEAFF. The gene calls are TRBV5-1 and TRBJ1-1; 7 bases fit TRBD1. Losses at the gene ends were 4 bases for V and 1 base for J; bases not matched to a gene: 7. The CDR3 runs to 15 residues. Germline CDR1 reads SGHRS; CDR2 reads YFSETQ.